Below, 17 T cell receptor beta chains from the same sample are listed, as sequenced in a study of blood T cell repertoires in COVID-19. Measured with immunoSEQ multiplex PCR; TCRdb has only the in-frame clones, and not every one. The table records roughly 260,000 clones, approximately 91% of them present only once. The sequenced sample consisted of peripheral blood. Receptors were obtained from a woman in her 40s who had recovered from COVID-19.

The chain joins TRBV5-6 to TRBJ2-7; 10 bases line up with TRBD1. Germline CDR1 and CDR2: SGHDT and YYEEEE. CDR3 length: 15 amino acids. With 2 bases clipped from V and 3 bases from J, the junction kept 5 bases outside the gene matches. This chain's CDR3 is CASSFQRTGGYEQYF. DNA of the CDR3: TGTGCCAGCAGCTTTCAGCGGACAGGGGGCTACGAGCAGTACTTC.

This clone was seen once. Written as DNA, the CDR3 is TGTGCCAGCAGTTCGATTCAGGGGGCCGGCACAGATACGCAGTATTTT. The encoded protein is CASSSIQGAGTDTQYF. The chain has TRBV28 and TRBJ2-3; 8 nucleotides line up with TRBD1. Germline loops: CDR1 MDHEN, CDR2 SYDVKM. V lost 4 bases, J lost 1 base, and 7 bases stayed unmatched. CDR3 length equals 16 residues.

This chain links TRBV19 with TRBJ1-6, with a tentative D call TRBD1 (5 bases). V shed 3 bases and J shed 9 bases, with 18 bases lying between them. The CDR3 runs 16 residues. Germline V gene lookup returns CDR1 LNHDA and CDR2 SQIVND (reference sequence). CDR3 sequence (DNA): TGTGCCAGTAGTATGTGGGGTCAGGGCTACACTTCACCCCTCCACTTT. Protein: CASSMWGQGYTSPLHF.

The genes are TRBV7-2 and TRBJ1-5, with D possibly matching TRBD1 (6 bases). Deletions cut 1 base from V and 4 bases from J, with 11 bases between. The CDR3 runs to 15 residues. Germline CDR1 reads SGHTA; CDR2 reads FQGNSA. CDR3 loop: CASSLGGTTNQPQHF. CDR3 DNA sequence: TGTGCCAGCAGCTTAGGGGGGACAACTAATCAGCCCCAGCATTTT.

The V gene is TRBV7-2, the J gene TRBJ2-7, with TRBD2 identical over 10 bases. The germline V gene has CDR1 SGHTA and CDR2 FQGNSA. This CDR3 has 15 amino acids. V lost 7 bases to trimming and J lost 7 bases; unmatched junction nucleotides: 13. This CDR3 is CASTELAGDYEEQYF. CDR3 nucleotide sequence: TGTGCCAGCACCGAGCTAGCGGGGGACTACGAAGAGCAGTACTTC. Drawing the rest from reference TRBV7-2 and TRBJ2-7, the complete variable domain is GAGVSQSPSNKVTEKGKDVELRCDPISGHTALYWYRQSLGQGLEFLIYFQGNSAPDKSGLPSDRFSAERTGGSVSTLTIQRTQQEDSAVYLCASTELAGDYEEQYFGPGTRLTVT.

This clone has more than one count but fewer than ten. The chain couples TRBV7-3 to TRBJ2-1; TRBD1 might be the D (5 bases). The germline CDR1 and CDR2 sequences are SGHTA and FQGTGA. V was trimmed by 4 bases and J by 6 bases, leaving 13 bases between them. The CDR3 is 14 amino acids. CDR3: CASSSIDSPNEQFF. The DNA for the CDR3 is TGTGCCAGCAGCTCCATAGACAGCCCCAATGAGCAGTTCTTC.

This clone appeared a single time. The V gene is TRBV10-3, the J gene TRBJ1-2, with TRBD1 as a possible D gene (6 bases). Trimming shortened V by 6 bases and J by 0 bases, and 14 bases separated the two germline ends. CDR1 and CDR2 from the germline V gene are ENHRY and SYGVKD. The CDR3 runs 15 residues. CDR3 region: CAISLGQKTNYGYTF. DNA of the CDR3: TGTGCCATCAGCCTAGGACAGAAAACTAACTATGGCTACACCTTC.

The chain employs TRBV7-2 and TRBJ2-2; 14 positions agree with TRBD2. The CDR3 is 17 amino acids. The V gene end was trimmed by 6 bases and the J gene end by 2 bases; junction bases not matched to a gene: 5. Germline V gives CDR1 SGHTA, CDR2 FQGNSA. The CDR3 reads CASSRLAGGLNTGELFF. In nucleotides, the CDR3 is TGTGCCAGCAGTCGACTAGCGGGGGGGCTAAACACCGGGGAGCTGTTTTTT.

This chain joins TRBV6-6 and TRBJ2-1; 14 bases are a match to TRBD2. The CDR3 runs 16 residues. V trimming: 5 bases; J trimming: 9 bases; junction bases outside the gene matches: 9. Per germline, CDR1 MNHNY and CDR2 SVGAGI (reference sequence). The CDR3 spells CASSHPGTSGGGEQFF. The CDR3, as DNA: TGTGCCAGCAGTCACCCCGGGACTAGCGGGGGTGGTGAGCAGTTCTTC.

The J gene is TRBJ2-3, the V gene TRBV29-1; D may be TRBD2 (6 bases). V shed 4 bases and J shed 2 bases, with 10 bases lying between them. The CDR3 sequence is 13 residues long. Germline V gives CDR1 SQVTM, CDR2 ANQGSEA. CDR3 coding DNA: TGCAGCGTTGGTCGGGGGTACACAGATACGCAGTATTTT. Protein: CSVGRGYTDTQYF.

The chain has TRBV18 and TRBJ2-4; no clear D gene. This CDR3 region has 17 residues. Germline V gives CDR1 KGHSH, CDR2 LQKENI. V lost 6 bases to trimming and J lost 1 base, with 19 bases between them. Here the CDR3 DNA reads TGTGCCAGCTCTCCAGCAGGCAGGAAAGTTGCCAAAAACATTCAGTACTTC. This codes for CASSPAGRKVAKNIQYF.

This sequence joins TRBV12-3 or TRBV12-4 and TRBJ2-7, with 8 bases that match TRBD2. Unmatched junction bases numbered 3, after V lost 2 bases and J lost 6 bases. There are 13 residues in the CDR3. CDR3 bases: TGTGCCAGCAGTTTACCCGGGACTAGCGAGCAGTACTTC. The encoded protein is CASSLPGTSEQYF.

The J gene is TRBJ1-4, the V gene TRBV18; TRBD1 is a possible D gene (5 bases). Germline V gene sequence: CDR1 KGHSH, CDR2 LQKENI. Trimming removed 1 base at V and 4 bases at J, with 10 bases between. The CDR3 totals 15 residues. CDR3 region: CASSPQEGINEKLFF. The CDR3 DNA follows: TGTGCCAGCTCACCACAGGAGGGGATTAATGAAAAACTGTTTTTT. The complete variable domain, with remaining parts taken from reference TRBV18 and TRBJ1-4, reads NAGVMQNPRHLVRRRGQEARLRCSPMKGHSHVYWYRQLPEEGLKFMVYLQKENIIDESGMPKERFSAEFPKEGPSILRIQQVVRGDSAAYFCASSPQEGINEKLFFGSGTQLSVL.

The CDR3, as DNA: TGTGCCAGTAGTATTAGTCCCCAGGCCTCCTACGAGCAGTACTTC. This codes for CASSISPQASYEQYF. The chain employs TRBV19 and TRBJ2-7, with D unresolved. The V and J ends lost 3 bases and 0 bases respectively, with 12 bases between them. Germline V CDR1 and CDR2: LNHDA, SQIVND (reference sequence). CDR3 length: 15 amino acids.

This chain connects TRBV5-4 to TRBJ2-1, with TRBD2 identical over 9 bases. The V and J ends lost 2 bases and 4 bases, in that order; junction bases with no gene match: 7. The CDR3 is 16 residues long. From germline, CDR1 is SGHNT and CDR2 YYREEE (reference sequence). CDR3 sequence: CASSLKSGGRYNEQFF. For the CDR3, the DNA is TGTGCCAGCAGCTTAAAGAGCGGGGGGAGGTACAATGAGCAGTTCTTC.

The chain combines TRBV19 with TRBJ2-2; possibly TRBD2 for D (5 bases). Per the germline V gene, CDR1 is LNHDA and CDR2 is SQIVND (reference sequence). Trimming took 3 bases from V and 6 from J, leaving 11 bases between them. The CDR3 consists of 14 residues. DNA of the CDR3: TGTGCCAGTAGTATCTGGGCGCGGGCCGGGGAGCTGTTTTTT. It is translated as CASSIWARAGELFF. Combining the CDR3 with reference TRBV19 and TRBJ2-2 gives the whole variable domain DGGITQSPKYLFRKEGQNVTLSCEQNLNHDAMYWYRQDPGQGLRLIYYSQIVNDFQKGDIAEGYSVSREKKESFPLTVTSAQKNPTAFYLCASSIWARAGELFFGEGSRLTVL.

This sequence joins TRBV2 and TRBJ2-7, with 7 bases aligning to TRBD2. The J segment lost 2 bases and the V segment lost 8 bases, leaving 6 bases of the junction unmatched. Germline loops: CDR1 SNHLY, CDR2 FYNNEI. CDR3 length: 13 amino acids. The CDR3 DNA reads TGTGCCAGCCAAGTGGGGGGGACCTACGAGCAGTACTTC. Its protein product is CASQVGGTYEQYF.